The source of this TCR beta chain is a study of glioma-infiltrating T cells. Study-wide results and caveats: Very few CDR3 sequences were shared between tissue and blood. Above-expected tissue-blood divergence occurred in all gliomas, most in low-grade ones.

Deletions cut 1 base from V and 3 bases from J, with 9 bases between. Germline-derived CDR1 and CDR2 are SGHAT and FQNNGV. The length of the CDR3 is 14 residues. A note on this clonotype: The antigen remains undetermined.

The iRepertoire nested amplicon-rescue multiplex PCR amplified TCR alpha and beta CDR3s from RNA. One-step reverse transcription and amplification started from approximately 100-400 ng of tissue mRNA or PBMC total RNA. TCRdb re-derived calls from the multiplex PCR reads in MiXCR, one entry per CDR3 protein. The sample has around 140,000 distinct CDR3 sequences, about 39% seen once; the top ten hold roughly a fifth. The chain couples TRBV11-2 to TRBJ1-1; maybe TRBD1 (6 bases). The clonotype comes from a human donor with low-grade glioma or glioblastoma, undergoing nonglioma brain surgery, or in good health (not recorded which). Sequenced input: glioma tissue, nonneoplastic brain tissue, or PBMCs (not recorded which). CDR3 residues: CASSLGGHYTEAFF. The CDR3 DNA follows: TGTGCCAGCAGCTTAGGGGGACACTACACTGAAGCTTTCTTT.